Below, one T cell receptor beta chain is given with its context. The sample is drawn from a study of blood T cell repertoires in COVID-19. Study-wide background: COVID-19 samples, acute and convalescent, were from the United States, Italy and Spain. PBMCs, B-cell-depleted T cells, or T cells provided the cDNA or gDNA that made up the material.

The CDR3 loop spans 15 amino acids. The V gene end was trimmed by 7 bases and the J gene end by 2 bases; junction bases not matched to a gene: 9. Germline CDR1 is MDHEN and CDR2 is SYDVKM. Study processing details: The authors estimated nucleated cell counts from reference gene primer amplification. Sequencing used immunoSEQ multiplex PCR; TCRdb keeps in-frame clones, though not all of them. That table supplies the V and J calls and clone size; D and trimming were determined from the DNA. Among over 65,000 clones listed, 65% to 90% were seen once. The chain recombines TRBV28 with TRBJ2-7; TRBD1 matches at 9 bases. Sample: peripheral blood. The source is an elderly man with active COVID-19. CDR3 DNA: TGTGCCAGCAAACCGGGACAGGGATTCCCCTACGAGCAGTACTTC. Its protein is CASKPGQGFPYEQYF.